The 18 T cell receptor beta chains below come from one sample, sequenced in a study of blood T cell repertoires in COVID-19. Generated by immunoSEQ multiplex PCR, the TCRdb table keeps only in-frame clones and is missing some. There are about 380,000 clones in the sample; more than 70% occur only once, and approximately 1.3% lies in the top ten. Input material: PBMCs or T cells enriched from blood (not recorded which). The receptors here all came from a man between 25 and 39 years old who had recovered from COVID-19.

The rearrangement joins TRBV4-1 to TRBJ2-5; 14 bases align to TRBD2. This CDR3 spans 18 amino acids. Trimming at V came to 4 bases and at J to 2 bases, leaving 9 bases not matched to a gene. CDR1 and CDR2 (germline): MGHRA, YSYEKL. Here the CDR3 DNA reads TGCGCCAGCAGCCCCGAGACTAGCGGGGGGGGTCCTCAAGAGACCCAGTACTTC. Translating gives CASSPETSGGGPQETQYF.

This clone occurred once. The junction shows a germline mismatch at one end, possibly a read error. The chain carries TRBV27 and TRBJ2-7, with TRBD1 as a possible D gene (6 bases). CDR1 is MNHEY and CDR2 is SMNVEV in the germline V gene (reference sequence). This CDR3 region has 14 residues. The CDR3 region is CASSIRQDSHEQYF. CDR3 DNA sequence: TGTGCCAGCAGTATCCGACAGGACTCCCACGAGCAGTACTTC.

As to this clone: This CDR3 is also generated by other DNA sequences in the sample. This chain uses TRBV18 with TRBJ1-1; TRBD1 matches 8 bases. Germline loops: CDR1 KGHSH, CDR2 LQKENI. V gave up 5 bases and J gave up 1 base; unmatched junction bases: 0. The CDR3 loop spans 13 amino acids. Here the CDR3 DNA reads TGTGCCAGCTCAGACAGGGGGAACACTGAAGCTTTCTTT. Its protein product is CASSDRGNTEAFF.

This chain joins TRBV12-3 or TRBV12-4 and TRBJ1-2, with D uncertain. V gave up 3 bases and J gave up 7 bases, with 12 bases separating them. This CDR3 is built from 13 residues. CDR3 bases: TGTGCCAGCAGTTTTGGCAGGCCTTTTGGCTACACCTTC. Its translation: CASSFGRPFGYTF.

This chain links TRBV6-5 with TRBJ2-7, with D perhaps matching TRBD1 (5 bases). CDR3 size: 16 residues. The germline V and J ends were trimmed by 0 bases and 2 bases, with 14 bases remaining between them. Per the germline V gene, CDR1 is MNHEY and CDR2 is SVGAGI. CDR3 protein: CASSYSSGAYPYEQYF. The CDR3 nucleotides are TGTGCCAGCAGTTACTCGTCTGGGGCTTATCCCTACGAGCAGTACTTC.

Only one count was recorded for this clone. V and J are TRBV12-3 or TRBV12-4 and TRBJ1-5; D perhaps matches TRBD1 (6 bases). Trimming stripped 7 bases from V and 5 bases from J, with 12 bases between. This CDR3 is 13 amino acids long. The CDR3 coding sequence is TGTGCCAGCAAAACAGGGATCGATCAGCCCCAGCATTTT. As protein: CASKTGIDQPQHF.

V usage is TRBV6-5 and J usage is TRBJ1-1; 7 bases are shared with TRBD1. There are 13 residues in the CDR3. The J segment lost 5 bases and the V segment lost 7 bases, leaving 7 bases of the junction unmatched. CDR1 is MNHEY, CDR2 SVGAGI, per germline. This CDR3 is CASKKTGKTEAFF. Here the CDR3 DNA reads TGTGCCAGCAAAAAGACAGGGAAAACTGAAGCTTTCTTT.

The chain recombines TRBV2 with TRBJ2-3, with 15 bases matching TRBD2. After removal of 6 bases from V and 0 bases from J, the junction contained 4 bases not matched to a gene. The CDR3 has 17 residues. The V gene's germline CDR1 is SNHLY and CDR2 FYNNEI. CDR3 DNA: TGTGCCAGCAGGGGACTAGCGGGGGGATTTAGCACAGATACGCAGTATTTT. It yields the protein CASRGLAGGFSTDTQYF.

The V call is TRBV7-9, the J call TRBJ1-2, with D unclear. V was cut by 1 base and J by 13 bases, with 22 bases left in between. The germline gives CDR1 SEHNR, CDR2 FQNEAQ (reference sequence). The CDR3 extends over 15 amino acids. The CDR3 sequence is CASSLEGVPEGRSTF. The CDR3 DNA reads TGTGCCAGCAGCTTAGAGGGAGTCCCGGAGGGCCGCTCCACCTTC.

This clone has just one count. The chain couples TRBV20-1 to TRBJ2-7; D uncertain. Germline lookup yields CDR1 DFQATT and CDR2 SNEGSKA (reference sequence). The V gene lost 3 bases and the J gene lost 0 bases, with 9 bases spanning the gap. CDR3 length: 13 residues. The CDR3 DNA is TGCAGTGCTAGTGCGGCAGGCTCCTACGAGCAGTACTTC. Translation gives CSASAAGSYEQYF.

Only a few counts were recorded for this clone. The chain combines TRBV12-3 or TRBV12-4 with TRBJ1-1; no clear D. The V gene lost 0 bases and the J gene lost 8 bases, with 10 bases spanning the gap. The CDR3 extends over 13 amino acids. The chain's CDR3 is CASSLAGQWEAFF. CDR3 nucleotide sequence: TGTGCCAGCAGTTTAGCGGGCCAGTGGGAAGCTTTCTTT.

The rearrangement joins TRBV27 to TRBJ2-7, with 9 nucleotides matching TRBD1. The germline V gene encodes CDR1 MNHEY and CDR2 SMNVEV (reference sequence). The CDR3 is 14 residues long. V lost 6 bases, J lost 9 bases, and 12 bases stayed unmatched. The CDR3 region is CASSPAGTGRRQYF. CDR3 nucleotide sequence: TGTGCCAGCAGCCCCGCCGGGACAGGGCGCCGGCAGTACTTC.

The CDR3 loop is CASSTSGGGELFF. The CDR3 DNA is TGTGCCAGCAGCACTAGTGGAGGCGGGGAGCTGTTTTTT. This chain joins TRBV9 and TRBJ2-2, with a tentative D call TRBD2 (5 bases). V dropped 4 bases and J dropped 7 bases, with 11 bases sitting between them. The CDR3 runs 13 residues. Germline V gene lookup returns CDR1 SGDLS and CDR2 YYNGEE.

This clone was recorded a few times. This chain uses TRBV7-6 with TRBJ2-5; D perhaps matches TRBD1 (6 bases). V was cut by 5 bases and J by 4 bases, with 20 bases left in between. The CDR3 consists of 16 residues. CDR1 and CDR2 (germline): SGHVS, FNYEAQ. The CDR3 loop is CASSARYRESGETQYF. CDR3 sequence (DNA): TGTGCCAGCAGCGCTCGGTACAGGGAGAGCGGAGAGACCCAGTACTTC.

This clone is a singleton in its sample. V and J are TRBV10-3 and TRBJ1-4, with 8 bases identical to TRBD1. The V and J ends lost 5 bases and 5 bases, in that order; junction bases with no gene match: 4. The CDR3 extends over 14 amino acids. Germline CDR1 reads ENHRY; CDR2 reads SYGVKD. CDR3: CAISRTGINEKLFF. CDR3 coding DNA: TGTGCCATCAGTCGGACAGGGATAAATGAAAAACTGTTTTTT.

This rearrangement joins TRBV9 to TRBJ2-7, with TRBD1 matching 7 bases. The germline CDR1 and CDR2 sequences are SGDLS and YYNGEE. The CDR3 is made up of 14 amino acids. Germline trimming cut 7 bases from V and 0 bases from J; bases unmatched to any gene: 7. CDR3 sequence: CASGPTGPSYEQYF. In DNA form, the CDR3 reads TGTGCCAGCGGACCGACAGGGCCCTCCTACGAGCAGTACTTC.

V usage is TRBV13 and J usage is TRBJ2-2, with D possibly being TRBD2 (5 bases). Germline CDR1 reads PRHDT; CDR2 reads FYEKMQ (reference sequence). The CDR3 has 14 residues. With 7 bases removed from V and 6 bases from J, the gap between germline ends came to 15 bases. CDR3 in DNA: TGTGCCAGCACCGCGAGGGAGTTACCCGGGGAGCTGTTTTTT. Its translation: CASTARELPGELFF.

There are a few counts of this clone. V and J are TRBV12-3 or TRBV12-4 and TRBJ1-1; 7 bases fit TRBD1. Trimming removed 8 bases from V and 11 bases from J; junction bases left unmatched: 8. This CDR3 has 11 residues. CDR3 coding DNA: TGTGCCAGCCGAGACAGGGTTGGGGCTTTCTTT. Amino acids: CASRDRVGAFF.